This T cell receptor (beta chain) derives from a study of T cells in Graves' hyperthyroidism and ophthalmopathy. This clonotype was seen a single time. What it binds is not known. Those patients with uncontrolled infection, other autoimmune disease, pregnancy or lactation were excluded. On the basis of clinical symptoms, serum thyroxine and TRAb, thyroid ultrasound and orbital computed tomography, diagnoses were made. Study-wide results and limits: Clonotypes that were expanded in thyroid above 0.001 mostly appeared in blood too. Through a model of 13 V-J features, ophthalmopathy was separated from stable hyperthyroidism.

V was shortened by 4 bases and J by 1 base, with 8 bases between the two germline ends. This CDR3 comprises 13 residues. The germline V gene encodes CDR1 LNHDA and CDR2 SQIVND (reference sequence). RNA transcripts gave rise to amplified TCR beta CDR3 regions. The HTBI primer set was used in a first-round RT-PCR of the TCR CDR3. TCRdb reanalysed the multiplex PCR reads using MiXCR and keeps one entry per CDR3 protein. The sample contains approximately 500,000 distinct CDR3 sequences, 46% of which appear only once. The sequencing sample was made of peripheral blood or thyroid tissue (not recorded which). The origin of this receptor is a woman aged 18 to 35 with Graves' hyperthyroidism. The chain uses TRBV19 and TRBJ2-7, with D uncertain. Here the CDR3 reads CASSTGKSYEQYF. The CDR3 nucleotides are TGTGCCAGTAGTACCGGAAAATCCTACGAGCAGTACTTC.